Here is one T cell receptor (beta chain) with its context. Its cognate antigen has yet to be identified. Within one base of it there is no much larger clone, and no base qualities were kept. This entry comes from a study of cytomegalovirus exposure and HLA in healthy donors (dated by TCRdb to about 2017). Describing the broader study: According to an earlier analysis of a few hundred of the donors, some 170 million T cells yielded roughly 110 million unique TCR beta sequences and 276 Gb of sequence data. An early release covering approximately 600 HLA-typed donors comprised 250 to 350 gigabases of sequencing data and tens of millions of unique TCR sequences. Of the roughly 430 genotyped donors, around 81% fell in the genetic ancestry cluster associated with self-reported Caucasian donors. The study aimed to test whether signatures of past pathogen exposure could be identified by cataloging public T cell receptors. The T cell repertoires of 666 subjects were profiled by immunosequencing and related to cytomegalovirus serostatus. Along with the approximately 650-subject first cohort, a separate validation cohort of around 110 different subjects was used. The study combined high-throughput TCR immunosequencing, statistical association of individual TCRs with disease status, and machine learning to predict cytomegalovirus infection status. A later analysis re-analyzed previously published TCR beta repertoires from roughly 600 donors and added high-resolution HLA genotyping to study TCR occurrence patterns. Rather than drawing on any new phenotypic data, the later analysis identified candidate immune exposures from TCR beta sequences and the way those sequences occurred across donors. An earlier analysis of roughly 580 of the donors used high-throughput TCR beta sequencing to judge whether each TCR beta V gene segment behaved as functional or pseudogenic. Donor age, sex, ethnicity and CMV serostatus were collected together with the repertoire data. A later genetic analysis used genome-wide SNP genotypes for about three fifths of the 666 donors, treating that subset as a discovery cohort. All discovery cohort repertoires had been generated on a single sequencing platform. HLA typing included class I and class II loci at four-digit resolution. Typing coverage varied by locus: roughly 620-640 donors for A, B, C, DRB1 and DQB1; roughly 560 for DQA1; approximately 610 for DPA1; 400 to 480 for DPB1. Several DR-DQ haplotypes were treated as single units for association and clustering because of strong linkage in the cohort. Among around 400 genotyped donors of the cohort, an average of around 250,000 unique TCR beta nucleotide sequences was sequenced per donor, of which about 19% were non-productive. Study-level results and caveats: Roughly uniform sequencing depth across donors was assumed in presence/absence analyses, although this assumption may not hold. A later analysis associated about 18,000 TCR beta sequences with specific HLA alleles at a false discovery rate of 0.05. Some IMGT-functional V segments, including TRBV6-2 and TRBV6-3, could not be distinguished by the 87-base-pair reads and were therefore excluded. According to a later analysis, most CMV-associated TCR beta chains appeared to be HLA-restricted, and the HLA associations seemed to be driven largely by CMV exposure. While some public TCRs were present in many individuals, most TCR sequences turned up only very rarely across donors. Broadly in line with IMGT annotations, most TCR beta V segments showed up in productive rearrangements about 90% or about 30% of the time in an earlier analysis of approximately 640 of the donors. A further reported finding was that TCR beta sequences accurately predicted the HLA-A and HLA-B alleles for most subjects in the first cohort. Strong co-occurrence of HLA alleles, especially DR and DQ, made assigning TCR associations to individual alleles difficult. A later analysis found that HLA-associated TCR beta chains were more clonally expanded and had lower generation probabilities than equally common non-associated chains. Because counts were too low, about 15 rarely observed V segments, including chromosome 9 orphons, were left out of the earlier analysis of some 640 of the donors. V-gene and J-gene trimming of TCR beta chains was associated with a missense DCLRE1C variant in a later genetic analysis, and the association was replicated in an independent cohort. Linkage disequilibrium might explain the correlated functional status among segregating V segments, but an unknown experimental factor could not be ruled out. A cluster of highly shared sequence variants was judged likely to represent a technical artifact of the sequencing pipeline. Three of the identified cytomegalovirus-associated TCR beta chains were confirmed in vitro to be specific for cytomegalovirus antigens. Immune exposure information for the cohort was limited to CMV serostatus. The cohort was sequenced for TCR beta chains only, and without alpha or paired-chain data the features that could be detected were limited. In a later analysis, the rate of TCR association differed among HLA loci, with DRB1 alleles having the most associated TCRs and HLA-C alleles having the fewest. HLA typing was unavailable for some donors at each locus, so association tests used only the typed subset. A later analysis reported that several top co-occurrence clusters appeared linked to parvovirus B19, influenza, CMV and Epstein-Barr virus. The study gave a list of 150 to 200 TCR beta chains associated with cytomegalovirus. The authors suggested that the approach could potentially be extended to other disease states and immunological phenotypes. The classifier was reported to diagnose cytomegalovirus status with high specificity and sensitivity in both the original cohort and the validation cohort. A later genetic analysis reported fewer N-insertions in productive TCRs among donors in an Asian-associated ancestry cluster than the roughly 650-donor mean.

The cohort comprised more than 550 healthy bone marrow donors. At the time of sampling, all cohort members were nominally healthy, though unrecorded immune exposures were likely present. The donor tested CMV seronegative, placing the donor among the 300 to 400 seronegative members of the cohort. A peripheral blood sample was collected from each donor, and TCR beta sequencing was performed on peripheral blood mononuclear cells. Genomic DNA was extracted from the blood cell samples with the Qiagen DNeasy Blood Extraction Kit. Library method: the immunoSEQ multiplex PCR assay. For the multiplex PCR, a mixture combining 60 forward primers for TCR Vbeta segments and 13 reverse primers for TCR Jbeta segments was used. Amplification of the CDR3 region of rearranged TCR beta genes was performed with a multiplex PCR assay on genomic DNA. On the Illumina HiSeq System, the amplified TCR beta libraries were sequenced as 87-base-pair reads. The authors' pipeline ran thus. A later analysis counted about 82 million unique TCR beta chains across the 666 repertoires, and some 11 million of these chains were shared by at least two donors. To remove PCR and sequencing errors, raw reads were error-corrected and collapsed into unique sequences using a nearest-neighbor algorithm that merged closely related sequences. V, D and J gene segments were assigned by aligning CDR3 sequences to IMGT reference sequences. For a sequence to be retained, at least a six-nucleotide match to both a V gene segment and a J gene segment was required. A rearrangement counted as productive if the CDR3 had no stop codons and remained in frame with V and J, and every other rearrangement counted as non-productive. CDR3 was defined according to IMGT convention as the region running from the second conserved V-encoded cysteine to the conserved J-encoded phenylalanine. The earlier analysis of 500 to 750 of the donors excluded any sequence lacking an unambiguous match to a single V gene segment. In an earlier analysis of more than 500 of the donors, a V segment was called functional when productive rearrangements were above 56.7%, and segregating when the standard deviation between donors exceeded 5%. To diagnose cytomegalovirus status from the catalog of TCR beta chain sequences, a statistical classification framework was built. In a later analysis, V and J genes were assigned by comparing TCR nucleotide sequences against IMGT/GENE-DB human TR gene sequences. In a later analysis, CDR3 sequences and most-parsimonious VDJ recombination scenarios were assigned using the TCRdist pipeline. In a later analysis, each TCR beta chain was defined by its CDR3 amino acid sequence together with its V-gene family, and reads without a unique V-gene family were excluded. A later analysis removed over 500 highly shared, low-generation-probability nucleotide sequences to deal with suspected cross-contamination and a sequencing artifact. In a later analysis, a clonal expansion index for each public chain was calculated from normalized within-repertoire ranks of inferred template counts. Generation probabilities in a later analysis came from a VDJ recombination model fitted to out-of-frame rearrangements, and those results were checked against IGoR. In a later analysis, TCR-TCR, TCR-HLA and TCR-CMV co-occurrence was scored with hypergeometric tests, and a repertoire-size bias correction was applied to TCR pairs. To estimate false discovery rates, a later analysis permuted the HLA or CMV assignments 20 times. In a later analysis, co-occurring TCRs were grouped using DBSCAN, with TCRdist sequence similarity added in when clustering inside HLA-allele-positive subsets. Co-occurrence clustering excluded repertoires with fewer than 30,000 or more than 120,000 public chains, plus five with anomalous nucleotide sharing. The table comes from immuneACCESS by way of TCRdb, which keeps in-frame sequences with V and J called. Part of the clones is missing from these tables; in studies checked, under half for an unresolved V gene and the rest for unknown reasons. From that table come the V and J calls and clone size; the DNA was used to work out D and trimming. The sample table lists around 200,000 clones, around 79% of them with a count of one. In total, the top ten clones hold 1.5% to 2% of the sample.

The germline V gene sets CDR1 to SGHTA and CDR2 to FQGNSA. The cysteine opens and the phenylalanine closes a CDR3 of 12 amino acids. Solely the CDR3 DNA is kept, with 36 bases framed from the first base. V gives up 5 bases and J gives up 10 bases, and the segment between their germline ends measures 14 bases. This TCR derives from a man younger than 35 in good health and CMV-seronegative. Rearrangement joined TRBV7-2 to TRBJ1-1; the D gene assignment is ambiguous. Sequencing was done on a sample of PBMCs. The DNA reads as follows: TGTGCCAGCAGCCCTCACGCCCGGGGAGCTTTCTTT. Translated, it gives CASSPHARGAFF.